This TCR beta chain was retrieved from a study of beta chain features in type 1 diabetes. Study-wide results and caveats: Researchers report that Type 1 diabetes patients had moderately but significantly shorter TCRB CDR3s across all four CD4+ subsets.

The whole isolated RNA underwent reverse transcription, so sequencing captured expressed TCRB transcripts. The repertoire was sequenced with immunoSEQ multiplex PCR; TCRdb's copy has only in-frame clones and lacks some. The repertoire has 150,000 or so clones, around 8.7% of them found once; the top ten carry about 0.68%. The CDR3 is made up of 16 amino acids. The V segment lost 0 bases and the J segment 3 bases; nucleotides outside the gene matches: 3. Germline V gene lookup returns CDR1 SGHTA and CDR2 FQGNSA. This clone was found a few times. Its antigen remains unidentified. This TCR came from a man aged 18-30 years in good health. V is TRBV7-2 and J is TRBJ1-3; the match to TRBD1 covers 9 bases. The sequencing sample was made of central memory CD4+ T cells from blood. As DNA, the CDR3 is TGTGCCAGCAGCTTAGCCGGGACAGGGAGTGGAAACACCATATATTTT. This translates into CASSLAGTGSGNTIYF.